A single sample is the source of the 7 T cell receptor beta chains below, sequenced in a study of vaccination and CD4 T cells after COVID-19. No cognate antigen is known for these TCRs. Treatment reported: roughly 11-day PBMC culture with coronavirus spike peptide pools or control peptides (ViraFEST assay). Investigators obtained the unexposed donor's CD4+ T cells before the COVID-19 pandemic (2011-2018). Cultured CD4+ T cell DNA was sequenced using the Oncomine TCR Beta short-read assay. TCRdb analysed the PCR reads with MiXCR anew, one entry per CDR3 protein. Of about 7,600 distinct CDR3 sequences listed, approximately 49% are singletons. Sequencing was done on a sample of CD4+ T cells from blood, cultured in vitro. The receptors come from a human donor in good health.

The V and J genes are TRBV15 and TRBJ2-5; no clear D gene. V was shortened by 0 bases and J by 4 bases, with 12 bases between the two germline ends. CDR3 length equals 15 residues. CDR1 and CDR2 (germline): LNHNV, YYDKDF (reference sequence). As DNA, the CDR3 is TGTGCCACCAGCAGAGATGACGAGGTTGGAGAGACCCAGTACTTC. It encodes CATSRDDEVGETQYF. Together with reference TRBV15 and TRBJ2-5, the CDR3 gives the full variable domain: DAMVIQNPRYQVTQFGKPVTLSCSQTLNHNVMYWYQQKSSQAPKLLFHYYDKDFNNEADTPDNFQSRRPNTSFCFLDIRSPGLGDTAMYLCATSRDDEVGETQYFGPGTRLLVL.

This clonotype was detected only a few times. V is TRBV6-1 and J is TRBJ1-5; D call uncertain. Germline V gene sequence: CDR1 MNHNS, CDR2 SASEGT. The CDR3 runs to 16 residues. Trimming removed 2 bases from V and 5 bases from J, with 16 bases in between. Here the CDR3 DNA reads TGTGCCAGCAGTGAACGGACCGCTGGATCCCATCAGCCCCAGCATTTT. It codes for CASSERTAGSHQPQHF.

The V gene is TRBV20-1, the J gene TRBJ2-5, with D maybe TRBD1 (6 bases). The germline gives CDR1 DFQATT, CDR2 SNEGSKA (reference sequence). V was cut by 6 bases and J by 1 base, with 12 bases left in between. The CDR3 sequence is 13 residues long. CDR3 residues: CSALQGVQETQYF. DNA for the CDR3: TGCAGTGCCCTACAGGGCGTCCAAGAGACCCAGTACTTC.

The V and J genes are TRBV20-1 and TRBJ2-5, with D maybe TRBD2 (6 bases). Trimming removed 6 bases at V and 4 bases at J, with 18 bases between. The germline gives CDR1 DFQATT, CDR2 SNEGSKA (reference sequence). CDR3 length equals 14 residues. The chain's CDR3 is CSANRDSRLETQYF. The CDR3 DNA is TGCAGTGCGAACCGGGACTCCAGACTAGAGACCCAGTACTTC.

Only a few counts were recorded for this clonotype. The rearrangement joins TRBV25-1 to TRBJ1-4; the D gene is possibly TRBD1 (6 bases). Germline CDR1 is MGHDK and CDR2 is SYGVNS. The CDR3 is 13 residues long. Trimming shortened V by 4 bases and J by 5 bases, and 8 bases separated the two germline ends. The CDR3 spells CASSVGGNEKLFF. CDR3 in DNA: TGTGCCAGCAGTGTAGGGGGGAATGAAAAACTGTTTTTT.

This clonotype has just a few counts. The gene calls are TRBV6-2 or TRBV6-3 and TRBJ1-5; 9 bases line up with TRBD1. The CDR3 spans 15 residues. J was trimmed by 6 bases and V by 5 bases; bases with no gene match: 8. Per germline, CDR1 MNHEY and CDR2 SVGEGT. The CDR3 DNA is TGTGCCAGCAGTCCGACAGGGGGGGGGGCTCAGCCCCAGCATTTT. It yields the protein CASSPTGGGAQPQHF.

The chain joins TRBV7-2 to TRBJ1-3, with D perhaps matching TRBD1 (5 bases). The germline gives CDR1 SGHTA, CDR2 FQGNSA. V gave up 5 bases and J gave up 2 bases, with 16 bases separating them. The CDR3 is 16 residues long. CDR3 coding DNA: TGTGCCAGCAGCCCCAGGGACGGGCTGACTGGAAACACCATATATTTT. Its protein product is CASSPRDGLTGNTIYF.